Below, one TCR beta chain is given with its context. Its target is unknown. CDR1 is SNHLY and CDR2 is FYNNEI in the germline V gene. Deletions cut 10 bases from V and 4 bases from J, with 13 bases between. The CDR3 length is 12 residues. The sample is drawn from a study of CD8 T cells in Susac syndrome. About the study: When their blood was taken, patients with Susac syndrome were therapy-naive, taking corticosteroids, or taking intravenous immunoglobulin alone. Regarding the study as a whole: The study conceded that its TCR sequencing and HLA analysis involved relatively few individuals.

An input of roughly 0.5 to 1 ug of RNA was subjected to reverse transcription using random hexamers. Amplification of the TCR beta CDR3 was carried out by immunoSEQ multiplex PCR, which spanned a total of 54 Vbeta and 13 Jbeta segments. TCRdb passed the immunoSEQ multiplex PCR reads through MiXCR, listing each CDR3 protein once. The table shows roughly 80,000 distinct CDR3 sequences, with approximately 94% occurring only once. The sequenced sample consisted of CD8+ T cells from PBMCs. This clonotype was obtained from a human donor with Susac syndrome. The chain recombines TRBV2 with TRBJ1-1; D is perhaps TRBD1 (5 bases). CDR3 coding DNA: TGTGCCACCCTCGGGGGACGCACTGAAGCTTTCTTT. This sequence encodes CATLGGRTEAFF.